Listed below are T cell receptor beta chains from one sample, sequenced in a study of shared T cell receptors in the human thymus. TCRdb's copy holds only in-frame clones and misses some; the assay was immunoSEQ multiplex PCR. This table holds 720,000 or so clones, approximately 85% found once. A further study also used this sample, focusing on human thymus T cells.

Sequencing was performed on thymocytes. Receptor source: a girl in the first two years of life with a congenital heart defect. The CDR3 runs from the conserved cysteine through the conserved F or W. The order of the fields is D gene, clone size, J gene, V gene, CDR3 DNA, CDR3 protein. D genes are given only for firm matches. A row's size may be missing; if present it is once, few, many or a size class.

- - TRBJ1-2 TRBV19 TGTGCCAGTAGTCAGGATAGCTATGGCTACACCTTC CASSQDSYGYTF
TRBD2 once TRBJ2-7 TRBV27 TGTGCCAGCAGTTTATATCCCCCCGGACTAGCGGGGCGTCCCCGCGAGCAGTACTTC CASSLYPPGLAGRPREQYF
TRBD2 once TRBJ2-1 TRBV27 TGTGCCAGCAGTTTAAGGCGGGGGGGTTACAATGAGCAGTTCTTC CASSLRRGGYNEQFF
TRBD2 - TRBJ2-1 TRBV5-1 TGCGCCAGCAGCTTACCCGGACTAGCGGGGGACAATGAGCAGTTCTTC CASSLPGLAGDNEQFF
TRBD2 - TRBJ2-2 TRBV19 TGTGCCAGTAGTGGACTAGCGAACACCGGGGAGCTGTTTTTT CASSGLANTGELFF
TRBD1 - TRBJ1-2 TRBV11-2 TGTGCCAGCAGCTTAGCCCTTGGACAGGGTGACCAGGGCTACACCTTC CASSLALGQGDQGYTF
- few TRBJ2-7 TRBV6-4 TGTGCCAGCAGTGATGGCAGGGAGGATTCCGAGCAGTACTTC CASSDGREDSEQYF
TRBD2 - TRBJ2-2 TRBV2 TGTGCCAGCGAGCGGACTAGCGGGGGGACGACCGGCGGAATGGGGGAGCTGTTTTTT CASERTSGGTTGGMGELFF
- - TRBJ2-1 TRBV5-5 TGTGCCAGCAGCTCCAGAGGAGGCGTCCCCTCCTACAATGAGCAGTTCTTC CASSSRGGVPSYNEQFF
- - TRBJ1-5 TRBV27 TGTGCCAGCCTGGCCCACAGTTATAGCAATCAGCCCCAGCATTTT CASLAHSYSNQPQHF
TRBD2 few TRBJ2-1 TRBV5-1 TGCGCCAGCAGCTTGTGCGACCAATCTAGCGGGGGTTCCCACAATGAGCAGTTCTTC CASSLCDQSSGGSHNEQFF
- - TRBJ1-1 TRBV18 TGTGCCAGCTCACCAACACAGAAGAACACTGAAGCTTTCTTT CASSPTQKNTEAFF
- - TRBJ1-2 TRBV5-3 TGTGCCAGAAGTTCCGGGACATTCAACTATGGCTACACCTTC CARSSGTFNYGYTF
TRBD1 - TRBJ1-4 TRBV19 TGTGCCAGTGGACAGGGAGGTGGTGAAAAACTGTTTTTT CASGQGGGEKLFF
- few TRBJ1-2 TRBV7-9 TGTGCCAGCAGCTTAGCGGGGACATCTAACTATGGCTACACCTTC CASSLAGTSNYGYTF
- - TRBJ2-2 TRBV15 TGTGCCACCAGCAGAGATGCGCGGAAGATAAGCTTAAACACCGGGGAGCTGTTTTTT CATSRDARKISLNTGELFF
- - TRBJ1-1 TRBV19 TGTGCCAGTAGTTCCCCCATCATCCGGGACACTGAAGCTTTCTTT CASSSPIIRDTEAFF
TRBD1 - TRBJ2-7 TRBV2 TGTGCCAGCCGCGAACAGGGGGCGGATTACGAGCAGTACTTC CASREQGADYEQYF
- - TRBJ1-2 TRBV6-1 TGTGCCAGCAGTGAAGCGCACCGTCCCGAGACAGGAGGTTATGGCTACACCTTC CASSEAHRPETGGYGYTF
TRBD1 - TRBJ1-1 TRBV6-1 TGTGCCAGCACCTCCAGGGGGCATGACACTGAAGCTTTCTTT CASTSRGHDTEAFF
TRBD1 - TRBJ1-6 TRBV19 TGTGCCAGTAGTCCCCGTGTAGGGCGACAGGGCGTACGTTCGGGTTCACCCCTCCACTTT CASSPRVGRQGVRSGSPLHF
- - TRBJ1-4 TRBV27 TGTGCCAGCAGTCCCCTAGGGGCCGGTGAAAAACTGTTTTTT CASSPLGAGEKLFF
- - TRBJ1-6 TRBV4-3 TGCGCCAGCAGCCAAGATTTCAGGCGCTCCCTCATCTATTCACCCCTCCACTTT CASSQDFRRSLIYSPLHF
TRBD1 - TRBJ1-1 TRBV13 TGTGCCAGCAGCTTCAAGGGACAGCCGAACACTGAAGCTTTCTTT CASSFKGQPNTEAFF
- - TRBJ2-5 TRBV27 TGTGCCAGCAGTTCAAGTGGGGCAGAGACCCAGTACTTC CASSSSGAETQYF
- - TRBJ2-7 TRBV7-2 TGTGCCAGCAGCCTGGCCCGGACAGAGCTAACCTTGGACGAGCAGTACTTC CASSLARTELTLDEQYF
- - TRBJ2-5 TRBV5-1 TGCGCCAGCAGCTTGGGGGCAGGGTTGGGAGAGACCCAGTACTTC CASSLGAGLGETQYF
- - TRBJ1-1 TRBV6-5 TGTGCCAGCAGTTACACAGGGAACACTGAAGCTTTCTTT CASSYTGNTEAFF
- - TRBJ2-6 TRBV18 TGTGCCAGCTCACCAAAGGGTGGGGCAGGGTTAAACTCTGGGGCCAACGTCCTGACTTTC CASSPKGGAGLNSGANVLTF
- - TRBJ2-1 TRBV5-1 TGCGCCAGCAGCTTGAAGGGAGGGGGGCTGTACAATGAGCAGTTCTTC CASSLKGGGLYNEQFF
- - TRBJ2-5 TRBV6-5 TGTGCCAGCAGCCCGGCCCGAGGGGAGACCCAGTACTTC CASSPARGETQYF
TRBD2 - TRBJ2-1 TRBV5-6 TGTGCCAGCACCTGGCCCAGCGGGGGTGACAATGAGCAGTTCTTC CASTWPSGGDNEQFF
- - TRBJ1-2 TRBV9 TGTGCCAGCAGCGTAACGGAGGGTTTGGGCGGCTACACCTTC CASSVTEGLGGYTF
- - TRBJ1-2 TRBV4-1 TGCGCCAGCAGCCCAGCAGGCATCGATGGCTACACCTTC CASSPAGIDGYTF
- - TRBJ1-2 TRBV19 TGTGCCAGTAGTGGGAGGGAAAACTATGGCTACACCTTC CASSGRENYGYTF
TRBD1 - TRBJ1-1 TRBV5-1 TGCGCCAGCAGCTTGGGTCAGGGGGCGACCGAACACTTTGAAGCTTTCTTT CASSLGQGATEHFEAFF
TRBD1 - TRBJ1-5 TRBV27 TGTGCCAGCAGTCCCCGGACAGGAGCTTACAATCAGCCCCAGCATTTT CASSPRTGAYNQPQHF
- - TRBJ1-6 TRBV19 TGTGCCAGTAGTATTTGTGGGGGGGGCCTTAATTCACCCCTCCACTTT CASSICGGGLNSPLHF
TRBD1 few TRBJ2-7 TRBV27 TGTGCCAGCAAGATCCATGAGAGGACAGGCACCTACGAGCAGTACTTC CASKIHERTGTYEQYF
- - TRBJ1-6 TRBV7-2 TGTGCCAGCAGCTTAGAGCAGGGAAGGGATTCCCCCCTCCACTTT CASSLEQGRDSPLHF
TRBD2 - TRBJ2-5 TRBV5-5 TGTGCCAGCAGCCCCCGGGGGGTTCAGTATTCGGGAGAGACCCAGTACTTC CASSPRGVQYSGETQYF
- - TRBJ2-3 TRBV25-1 TGTGCCAGCAGTGATCCCGGCAGGGGCTCACACGAAGATACGCAGTATTTT CASSDPGRGSHEDTQYF
TRBD1 - TRBJ1-6 TRBV5-1 TGCGCCAGCAGCTTGTACAATGGGGACAGGGACTCACCCCTCCACTTT CASSLYNGDRDSPLHF
- - TRBJ2-7 TRBV6-1 TGTGCCAGCAAGCAGAGGATCGAGCAGTACTTC CASKQRIEQYF
TRBD1 - TRBJ1-2 TRBV19 TGTGCCAGTAACAGGGGGGATGGCTACACCTTC CASNRGDGYTF
TRBD1 - TRBJ1-2 TRBV14 TGTGCCAGCAGCCTGAGGAGGACAGGGCATTCTAACTATGGCTACACCTTC CASSLRRTGHSNYGYTF
- - TRBJ2-5 TRBV7-9 TGTGCCAGCAGAGCTCCCACGGGGGGCCTGGAGACCCAGTACTTC CASRAPTGGLETQYF
- - TRBJ1-1 TRBV9 TGTGCCAGCAGCGTATCCCTCGTCGCGCGGGGAGCTTTCTTT CASSVSLVARGAFF
- - TRBJ1-1 TRBV4-1 TGCGCCAGCAGCCAAGGTAGACAGACGAACACTGAAGCTTTCTTT CASSQGRQTNTEAFF
- - TRBJ2-3 TRBV28 TGTGCCAGCAGTTTCGGGTCAGATACGCAGTATTTT CASSFGSDTQYF
- - TRBJ2-5 TRBV28 TGTGCCAGCAGCACAAAGACAAGACAAGAGACCCAGTACTTC CASSTKTRQETQYF
TRBD2 - TRBJ2-3 TRBV5-1 TGCGCCAGCAGTTCCATCCTCCTGGTAGCGGGGGGTAGAGATACGCAGTATTTT CASSSILLVAGGRDTQYF
TRBD2 - TRBJ2-6 TRBV30 TGTGCCTGGAGCAACCGGGGAGGGTGGGGTGGGGTCCTCTCTGGGGCCAACGTCCTGACTTTC CAWSNRGGWGGVLSGANVLTF
TRBD1 few TRBJ1-4 TRBV5-1 TGCGCCAGCAGCCTCGACAGGGGGGAGAATGAAAAACTGTTTTTT CASSLDRGENEKLFF